This entry is about one T cell receptor (beta chain). This record belongs to a study of patients and donors after allogeneic stem cell transplantation. A single record per CDR3 protein comes from TCRdb applying MiXCR to the RT-PCR reads. The repertoire holds about 160,000 distinct CDR3 sequences, with 30% as singletons. Per the germline V gene, CDR1 is LGHDT and CDR2 is YNNKEL (reference sequence). V was shortened by 0 bases and J by 6 bases, with 9 bases between the two germline ends. CDR3 length: 13 residues. This TCR derives from a human donor who was either an allogeneic HSCT recipient or a stem cell or donor lymphocyte infusion donor (not recorded which). It is not recorded whose cells these are; they may come from a transplant donor. The chain couples TRBV3-1 to TRBJ2-7; D gene uncertain. The source material was blood, either unsorted or a sorted T cell fraction (not recorded which). CDR3 amino acids: CASSQDSWGEQYF. In DNA, the CDR3 is TGTGCCAGCAGCCAAGATTCCTGGGGCGAGCAGTACTTC.